The 16 T cell receptor beta chains presented below share a single source sample, sequenced in a study of OX40 agonist ivuxolimab in advanced cancers. Method: immunoSEQ multiplex PCR; TCRdb's copy keeps in-frame clones and lacks some. The sample has tens of thousands of clones, around nine tenths seen once; the top ten hold about 13%. The sequencing used CD4+ or CD8+ T cells sorted from blood, collected in a trial of the OX40 agonist ivuxolimab. The source is an adult with an advanced solid tumor such as melanoma, head and neck, liver or kidney cancer.

This chain joins TRBV10-3 and TRBJ2-3; 7 nucleotides agree with TRBD2. The J segment lost 2 bases and the V segment lost 2 bases, leaving 22 bases of the junction unmatched. The CDR3 consists of 21 residues. From germline, CDR1 is ENHRY and CDR2 SYGVKD. Here the CDR3 DNA reads TGTGCCATCAGTGAGCCCAGCGGGCCCATTCGGGTGGGGGGGTTCACAGATACGCAGTATTTT. The encoded protein is CAISEPSGPIRVGGFTDTQYF.

The V gene is TRBV27, the J gene TRBJ2-7; TRBD2 matches at 7 bases. Germline V gene data show CDR1 as MNHEY and CDR2 as SMNVEV (reference sequence). V dropped 2 bases and J dropped 7; count of bases not matched to a gene: 2. This CDR3 contains 12 residues. In nucleotides, the CDR3 is TGTGCCAGCAGTTTAAGGGGAGGGGAGCAGTACTTC. Encoded protein: CASSLRGGEQYF.

V gene TRBV7-3 combines with J gene TRBJ2-3; 11 bases line up with TRBD2. V was pared by 5 bases and J by 3 bases, with 1 base of the junction left unmatched. The CDR3 totals 14 residues. Looked up from germline, CDR1 is SGHTA and CDR2 is FQGTGA. The CDR3: CASSLAGGTDTQYF. Written as DNA, the CDR3 is TGTGCCAGCAGCCTAGCGGGGGGTACAGATACGCAGTATTTT. Looking up the rest from reference TRBV7-3 and TRBJ2-3 gives the full variable domain: GAGVSQTPSNKVTEKGKYVELRCDPISGHTALYWYRQSLGQGPEFLIYFQGTGAADDSGLPNDRFFAVRPEGSVSTLKIQRTERGDSAVYLCASSLAGGTDTQYFGPGTRLTVL.

The CDR3 sequence: CASSILMTEIYGYTF. The CDR3 DNA reads TGTGCCAGCAGCATCCTCATGACAGAAATATATGGCTACACCTTC. This sequence joins TRBV7-9 and TRBJ1-2; a weak D match, TRBD1 (5 bases). This CDR3 region has 15 residues. Germline CDR1 and CDR2: SEHNR and FQNEAQ (reference sequence). Trimming left V 5 bases short and J 5 bases short, with 18 bases between.

In nucleotides, the CDR3 is TGTGCCAGCAGCTTAGGGAGCACAGATACGCAGTATTTT. It specifies CASSLGSTDTQYF. The rearrangement links TRBV13 to TRBJ2-3; D gene ambiguous. CDR1 is PRHDT, CDR2 FYEKMQ, per germline (reference sequence). Trimming shortened V by 0 bases and J by 0 bases, and 1 base separated the two germline ends. This CDR3 has 13 residues.

V gene TRBV27 combines with J gene TRBJ2-7; 9 bases line up with TRBD1. Per germline, CDR1 MNHEY and CDR2 SMNVEV (reference sequence). The V gene end was trimmed by 0 bases and the J gene end by 6 bases; junction bases not matched to a gene: 3. The length of the CDR3 is 14 residues. The CDR3 protein is CASSLSGTGPEQYF. The CDR3 nucleotides are TGTGCCAGCAGTTTATCCGGGACAGGGCCCGAGCAGTACTTC.

The rearrangement links TRBV11-2 to TRBJ2-5; D possibly corresponds to TRBD1 (5 bases). CDR3 length: 14 amino acids. Germline V lookup: CDR1 SGHAT, CDR2 FQNNGV. Trimming pared 5 bases from V and 5 bases from J, leaving 15 bases between. The CDR3 here is CASSLGHRPETQYF. The CDR3 bases are TGTGCCAGCAGCCTCGGACACCGACCGGAGACCCAGTACTTC.

The chain recombines TRBV7-9 with TRBJ1-2; D not certain. CDR3 size: 12 residues. Trimming shortened V by 0 bases and J by 4 bases, and 3 bases separated the two germline ends. The germline CDR1 and CDR2 sequences are SEHNR and FQNEAQ (reference sequence). CDR3 coding DNA: TGTGCCAGCAGCTTAGCTTTCTATGGCTACACCTTC. Translated: CASSLAFYGYTF.

This chain links TRBV15 with TRBJ1-4, with D possibly matching TRBD1 (5 bases). V was pared by 0 bases and J by 8 bases, with 13 bases between. The CDR3 is 15 amino acids. Germline CDR1 and CDR2: LNHNV and YYDKDF (reference sequence). Here the CDR3 reads CATSREGPGGEKLFF. Here the CDR3 DNA reads TGTGCCACCAGCAGAGAGGGGCCCGGTGGGGAAAAACTGTTTTTT.

The chain recombines TRBV29-1 with TRBJ2-1, with D perhaps matching TRBD1 (6 bases). V was pared by 0 bases and J by 4 bases, with 16 bases between. CDR3 length: 16 amino acids. CDR1 and CDR2 (germline): SQVTM, ANQGSEA. CDR3 nucleotides: TGCAGCGTTGAAGATCTAACACAGGGACAATACAATGAGCAGTTCTTC. It codes for CSVEDLTQGQYNEQFF.

The chain recombines TRBV4-2 with TRBJ2-2; 8 bases match TRBD1. The CDR3 consists of 16 residues. After removal of 3 bases from V and 6 bases from J, the junction contained 9 bases not matched to a gene. Germline assignment: CDR1 LGHNA and CDR2 YNFKEQ. CDR3 protein: CASSHADRVGSGELFF. The CDR3 bases are TGTGCCAGCAGCCACGCGGACAGGGTTGGTTCCGGGGAGCTGTTTTTT.

CDR3 DNA: TGTGCCAGCAGTGAAGCATTGAGCAGCCCCTTAACAGATACGCAGTATTTT. It codes for CASSEALSSPLTDTQYF. V and J are TRBV6-1 and TRBJ2-3; no clear D. CDR3 size: 17 residues. Germline-derived CDR1 and CDR2 are MNHNS and SASEGT. Trimming stripped 0 bases from V and 3 bases from J, with 16 bases between.

V gene TRBV10-2 combines with J gene TRBJ2-2; no clear D. Germline-derived CDR1 and CDR2 are WSHSY and SAAADI. Trimming shortened V by 8 bases and J by 0 bases, and 4 bases separated the two germline ends. The CDR3 is 12 amino acids. CDR3 sequence reads: CASGSNTGELFF. CDR3 nucleotides: TGCGCCAGCGGCTCGAACACCGGGGAGCTGTTTTTT.

The gene calls are TRBV9 and TRBJ2-2; 7 bases line up with TRBD1. This CDR3 spans 16 amino acids. Trimming cost V 2 bases and J 1 base; bases outside gene matches: 5. The germline CDR1 and CDR2 sequences are SGDLS and YYNGEE. The CDR3 sequence is CASSVGQGVNTGELFF. The CDR3 nucleotides read TGTGCCAGCAGCGTGGGGCAGGGGGTGAACACCGGGGAGCTGTTTTTT.

The chain uses TRBV7-9 and TRBJ1-2; D is undetermined. Germline values: CDR1 SEHNR, CDR2 FQNEAQ (reference sequence). V lost 5 bases, J lost 7 bases, and 17 bases lay in between. CDR3 length: 14 amino acids. CDR3 sequence reads: CASSPEGILVGYTF. CDR3 sequence (DNA): TGTGCCAGCAGCCCCGAGGGAATCTTGGTTGGCTACACCTTC.

This clone was detected a few times. This chain joins TRBV9 and TRBJ1-1; D perhaps matches TRBD1 (5 bases). In germline, CDR1 is SGDLS, CDR2 YYNGEE. The V gene lost 3 bases and the J gene lost 2 bases, with 11 bases spanning the gap. This CDR3 is 14 amino acids long. CDR3 in amino acids: CASSGFDSNTEAFF. For the CDR3, the DNA is TGTGCCAGCAGCGGATTCGACAGTAACACTGAAGCTTTCTTT.